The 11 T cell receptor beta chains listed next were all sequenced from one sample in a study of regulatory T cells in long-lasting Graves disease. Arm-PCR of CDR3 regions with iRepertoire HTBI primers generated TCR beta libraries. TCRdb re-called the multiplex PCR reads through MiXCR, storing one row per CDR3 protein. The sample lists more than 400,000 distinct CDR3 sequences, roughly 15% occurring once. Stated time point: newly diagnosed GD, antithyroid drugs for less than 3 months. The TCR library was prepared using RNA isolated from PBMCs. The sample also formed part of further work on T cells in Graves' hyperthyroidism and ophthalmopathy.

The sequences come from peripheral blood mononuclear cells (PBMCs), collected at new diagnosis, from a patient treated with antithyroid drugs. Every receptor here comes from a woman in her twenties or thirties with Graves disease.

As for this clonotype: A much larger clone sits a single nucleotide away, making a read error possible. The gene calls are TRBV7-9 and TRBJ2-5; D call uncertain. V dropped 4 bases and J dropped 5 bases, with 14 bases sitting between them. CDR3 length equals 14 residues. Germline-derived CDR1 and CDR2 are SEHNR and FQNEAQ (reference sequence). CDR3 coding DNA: TGTGCCAGCAGCTCAGTACGATCTGGGGAGACCCAGTACTTC. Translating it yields CASSSVRSGETQYF.

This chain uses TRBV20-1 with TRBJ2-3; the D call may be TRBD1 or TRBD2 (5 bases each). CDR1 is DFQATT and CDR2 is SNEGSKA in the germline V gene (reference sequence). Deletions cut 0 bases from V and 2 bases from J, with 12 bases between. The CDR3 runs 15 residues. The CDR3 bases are TGCAGTGCTAGAGATGGGGGAAAACCCACAGATACGCAGTATTTT. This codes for CSARDGGKPTDTQYF.

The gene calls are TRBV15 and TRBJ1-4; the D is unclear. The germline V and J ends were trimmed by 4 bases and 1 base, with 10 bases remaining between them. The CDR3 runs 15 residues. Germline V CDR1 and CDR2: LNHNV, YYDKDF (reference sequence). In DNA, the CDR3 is TGTGCCACCAGCAAGAGGCGTGAAACTAATGAAAAACTGTTTTTT. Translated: CATSKRRETNEKLFF.

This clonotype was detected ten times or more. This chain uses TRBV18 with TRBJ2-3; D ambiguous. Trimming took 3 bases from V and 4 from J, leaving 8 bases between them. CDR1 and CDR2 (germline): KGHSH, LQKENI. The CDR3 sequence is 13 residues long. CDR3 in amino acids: CASSPEGPDTQYF. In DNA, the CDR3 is TGTGCCAGCTCACCGGAAGGGCCAGATACGCAGTATTTT. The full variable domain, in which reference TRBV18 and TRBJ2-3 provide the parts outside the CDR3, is NAGVMQNPRHLVRRRGQEARLRCSPMKGHSHVYWYRQLPEEGLKFMVYLQKENIIDESGMPKERFSAEFPKEGPSILRIQQVVRGDSAAYFCASSPEGPDTQYFGPGTRLTVL.

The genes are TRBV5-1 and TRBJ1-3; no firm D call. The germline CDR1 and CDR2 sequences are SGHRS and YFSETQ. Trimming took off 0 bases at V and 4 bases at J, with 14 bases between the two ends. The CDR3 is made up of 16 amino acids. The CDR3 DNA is TGCGCCAGCAGCTTGGCCGGGATAGCTAGAGGAAACACCATATATTTT. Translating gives CASSLAGIARGNTIYF.

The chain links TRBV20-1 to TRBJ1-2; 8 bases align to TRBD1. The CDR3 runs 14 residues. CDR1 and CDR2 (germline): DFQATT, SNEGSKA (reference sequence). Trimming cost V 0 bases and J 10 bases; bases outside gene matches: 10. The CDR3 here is CSARDNRQGSFYTF. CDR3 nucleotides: TGCAGTGCTAGAGATAACCGACAGGGGAGTTTCTACACCTTC.

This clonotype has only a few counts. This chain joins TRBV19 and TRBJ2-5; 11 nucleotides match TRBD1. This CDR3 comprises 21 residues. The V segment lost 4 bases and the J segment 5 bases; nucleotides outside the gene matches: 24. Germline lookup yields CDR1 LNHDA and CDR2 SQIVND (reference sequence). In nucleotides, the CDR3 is TGTGCCAGTAGTAGTCAATCGGGACAGGGGGTTTCGGGCTGGCTTTGGGAGACCCAGTACTTC. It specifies CASSSQSGQGVSGWLWETQYF.

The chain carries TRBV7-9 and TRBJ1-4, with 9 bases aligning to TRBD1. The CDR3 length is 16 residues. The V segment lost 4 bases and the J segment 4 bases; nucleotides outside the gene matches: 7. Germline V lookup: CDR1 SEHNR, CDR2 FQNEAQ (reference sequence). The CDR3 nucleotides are TGTGCCAGCAGCTCCGGGACAGGGAGGGGTAATGAAAAACTGTTTTTT. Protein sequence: CASSSGTGRGNEKLFF.

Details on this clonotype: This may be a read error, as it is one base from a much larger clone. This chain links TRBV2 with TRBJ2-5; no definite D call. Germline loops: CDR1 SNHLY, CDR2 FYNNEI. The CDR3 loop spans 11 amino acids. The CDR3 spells CASSDVEAQYF. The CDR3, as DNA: TGTGCCAGCAGCGACGTAGAGGCCCAGTACTTC.

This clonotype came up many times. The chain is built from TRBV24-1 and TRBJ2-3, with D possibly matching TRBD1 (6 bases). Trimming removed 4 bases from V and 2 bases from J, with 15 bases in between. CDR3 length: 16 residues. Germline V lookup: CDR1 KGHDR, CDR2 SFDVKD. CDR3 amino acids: CATSDPRGRTTDTQYF. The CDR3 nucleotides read TGTGCCACCAGTGACCCCAGGGGTAGGACCACAGATACGCAGTATTTT.

The CDR3 loop is CASLPGSENIQYF. The CDR3 bases are TGTGCCAGCCTACCGGGTAGCGAAAACATTCAGTACTTC. This sequence joins TRBV2 and TRBJ2-4, with D maybe TRBD2 (5 bases). Germline V gene lookup returns CDR1 SNHLY and CDR2 FYNNEI. The CDR3 extends over 13 amino acids. V was cut by 8 bases and J by 5 bases, with 13 bases left in between.